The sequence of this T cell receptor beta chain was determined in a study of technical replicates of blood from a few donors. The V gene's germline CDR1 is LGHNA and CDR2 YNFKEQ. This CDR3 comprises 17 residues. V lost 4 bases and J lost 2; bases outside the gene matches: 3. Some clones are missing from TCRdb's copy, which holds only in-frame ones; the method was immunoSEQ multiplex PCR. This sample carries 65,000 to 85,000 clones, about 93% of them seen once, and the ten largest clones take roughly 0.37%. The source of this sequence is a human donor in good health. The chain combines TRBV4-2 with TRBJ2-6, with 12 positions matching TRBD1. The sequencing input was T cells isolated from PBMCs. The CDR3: CASSLGTGGAGANVLTF. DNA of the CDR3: TGTGCCAGCAGCCTCGGGACAGGGGGCGCTGGGGCCAACGTCCTGACTTTC.